The 26 T cell receptor beta chains reported below all come from one sample, sequenced in a study of OX40 agonist ivuxolimab in advanced cancers. Profiled with immunoSEQ multiplex PCR; TCRdb holds only in-frame clones, not every one. The data show approximately 70,000 clones, with about 82% seen just once and approximately 6.9% held by the top ten. The sample here was CD4+ or CD8+ T cells sorted from blood, taken in a trial of the OX40 agonist ivuxolimab. The receptors here all came from an adult with an advanced solid tumor such as melanoma, head and neck, liver or kidney cancer.

This chain links TRBV6-1 with TRBJ1-5; 7 nucleotides match TRBD1. The V segment lost 8 bases and the J segment 5 bases; nucleotides outside the gene matches: 6. Germline V lookup: CDR1 MNHNS, CDR2 SASEGT. CDR3 length: 13 amino acids. The CDR3 here is CASSTGIDQPQHF. CDR3 DNA sequence: TGTGCCAGCTCGACAGGGATCGATCAGCCCCAGCATTTT.

The rearrangement uses TRBV5-6 and TRBJ2-5; no definite D call. Trimming left V 3 bases short and J 2 bases short, with 8 bases between. The CDR3 loop spans 13 amino acids. The germline V gene encodes CDR1 SGHDT and CDR2 YYEEEE. The CDR3 coding sequence is TGTGCCAGCAGCTCTCAAGGGCAAGAGACCCAGTACTTC. It is translated as CASSSQGQETQYF.

The CDR3 sequence: CAWSEQGASEAFF. As DNA, the CDR3 is TGTGCCTGGAGTGAACAGGGGGCTTCTGAAGCTTTCTTT. This chain links TRBV30 with TRBJ1-1, with TRBD1 matching 9 bases. The V segment lost 1 base and the J segment 6 bases; nucleotides outside the gene matches: 3. Germline V CDR1 and CDR2: GTSNPN, SVGIG (reference sequence). The CDR3 sequence is 13 residues long.

The V call is TRBV2, the J call TRBJ1-4; D uncertain. This CDR3 is built from 16 residues. Per germline, CDR1 SNHLY and CDR2 FYNNEI. Trimming removed 5 bases from V and 0 bases from J, with 13 bases in between. CDR3 sequence reads: CASSPRGPATNEKLFF. The DNA for the CDR3 is TGTGCCAGCAGTCCCAGAGGGCCCGCAACTAATGAAAAACTGTTTTTT.

The chain joins TRBV5-4 to TRBJ2-7; 12 nucleotides align to TRBD2. V trimming: 4 bases; J trimming: 7 bases; junction bases outside the gene matches: 9. The CDR3 runs 15 residues. Germline V CDR1 and CDR2: SGHNT, YYREEE (reference sequence). CDR3 sequence reads: CASSQVTSGSGEQYF. CDR3 bases: TGTGCCAGCAGCCAAGTGACTAGCGGGAGTGGAGAGCAGTACTTC. Supplemented by reference TRBV5-4 and TRBJ2-7, the full variable domain reads ETGVTQSPTHLIKTRGQQVTLRCSSQSGHNTVSWYQQALGQGPQFIFQYYREEENGRGNFPPRFSGLQFPNYSSELNVNALELDDSALYLCASSQVTSGSGEQYFGPGTRLTVT.

This clone has only a few counts. The CDR3 sequence is CASSEAPLTNYGYTF. The CDR3 DNA follows: TGTGCCAGCAGTGAAGCGCCTCTGACTAACTATGGCTACACCTTC. This chain links TRBV6-1 with TRBJ1-2; no reliable D call. CDR3 length equals 15 residues. Trimming stripped 0 bases from V and 0 bases from J, with 8 bases between. In germline, CDR1 is MNHNS, CDR2 SASEGT.

V usage is TRBV9 and J usage is TRBJ1-2, with 7 nucleotides matching TRBD1. The CDR3 extends over 14 amino acids. Germline V lookup: CDR1 SGDLS, CDR2 YYNGEE. After removal of 2 bases from V and 7 bases from J, the junction contained 8 bases not matched to a gene. CDR3 coding DNA: TGTGCCAGCAGCGTGGAACAGGGGTTGGGTGGCTACACCTTC. Translation gives CASSVEQGLGGYTF.

The rearrangement uses TRBV30 and TRBJ2-3; D may be TRBD1 (6 bases). This CDR3 has 13 residues. Trimming shortened V by 8 bases and J by 3 bases, and 15 bases separated the two germline ends. The germline CDR1 and CDR2 sequences are GTSNPN and SVGIG (reference sequence). Here the CDR3 DNA reads TGTGCCGGTACCGGACAGCATACAGATACGCAGTATTTT. Encoded protein: CAGTGQHTDTQYF. The full variable domain, completed using reference TRBV30 and TRBJ2-3, is SQTIHQWPATLVQPVGSPLSLECTVEGTSNPNLYWYRQAAGRGLQLLFYSVGIGQISSEVPQNLSASRPQDRQFILSSKKLLLSDSGFYLCAGTGQHTDTQYFGPGTRLTVL.

The rearrangement links TRBV11-1 to TRBJ2-7; D might be TRBD1 (6 bases). The CDR3 loop spans 15 amino acids. The germline V gene has CDR1 SGHAT and CDR2 FQDESV (reference sequence). V dropped 5 bases and J dropped 0 bases, with 14 bases sitting between them. The CDR3 DNA reads as TGTGCCAGCAGCCTAACGGCAGGGGCCTCCTACGAGCAGTACTTC. It specifies CASSLTAGASYEQYF. The entire variable domain, with the rest obtained from reference TRBV11-1 and TRBJ2-7, is as follows: EAEVAQSPRYKITEKSQAVAFWCDPISGHATLYWYRQILGQGPELLVQFQDESVVDDSQLPKDRFSAERLKGVDSTLKIQPAELGDSAMYLCASSLTAGASYEQYFGPGTRLTVT.

This rearrangement joins TRBV30 to TRBJ2-2; D possibly corresponds to TRBD1 (5 bases). V lost 2 bases and J lost 6, with 16 bases in between. Germline V lookup: CDR1 GTSNPN, CDR2 SVGIG (reference sequence). This CDR3 comprises 15 residues. The CDR3 is CAWSHIRQQPGELFF. The CDR3 coding sequence is TGTGCCTGGAGTCACATAAGACAGCAGCCCGGGGAGCTGTTTTTT. The entire variable domain, with the rest obtained from reference TRBV30 and TRBJ2-2, is as follows: SQTIHQWPATLVQPVGSPLSLECTVEGTSNPNLYWYRQAAGRGLQLLFYSVGIGQISSEVPQNLSASRPQDRQFILSSKKLLLSDSGFYLCAWSHIRQQPGELFFGEGSRLTVL.

The chain employs TRBV18 and TRBJ1-2; no clear D gene. Germline CDR1 is KGHSH and CDR2 is LQKENI. Trimming removed 3 bases at V and 0 bases at J, with 11 bases between. The CDR3 is made up of 15 amino acids. The CDR3 bases are TGTGCCAGCTCACCCTTTGACCAATCTAACTATGGCTACACCTTC. It is translated as CASSPFDQSNYGYTF.

This chain links TRBV21-1 with TRBJ2-7; TRBD1 is taken as the D call from the table, unchecked against the DNA. TRBV21-1 is tagged as a pseudogene. The CDR3 is made up of 15 amino acids. CDR3 region: CASSLRDRGFYEQYF. The CDR3 coding sequence is TGTGCCAGCAGCCTCCGGGACAGGGGATTCTACGAGCAGTACTTC.

The J gene is TRBJ1-2, the V gene TRBV7-9; perhaps TRBD1 as D (5 bases). V gave up 10 bases and J gave up 8 bases, with 20 bases separating them. This CDR3 region has 13 residues. CDR1 is SEHNR, CDR2 FQNEAQ, per germline (reference sequence). The CDR3 bases are TGTGCCACCCAGGTCGGGGAGGGGAGAGGCTACACCTTC. Its translation: CATQVGEGRGYTF.

The chain recombines TRBV7-3 with TRBJ1-1; TRBD1 is a possible D gene (5 bases). The germline V and J ends were trimmed by 5 bases and 0 bases, with 19 bases remaining between them. CDR3 size: 17 residues. The V gene's germline CDR1 is SGHTA and CDR2 FQGTGA. The CDR3 here is CASSPTQAPTLNTEAFF. In nucleotides, the CDR3 is TGTGCCAGCAGCCCTACACAGGCCCCGACTCTGAACACTGAAGCTTTCTTT.

V is TRBV4-2 and J is TRBJ2-7; 8 nucleotides agree with TRBD2. The trim removed 1 base at V and 4 bases at J, leaving 12 bases unmatched. The CDR3 contains 17 residues. Germline loops: CDR1 LGHNA, CDR2 YNFKEQ. The CDR3 region has the DNA TGTGCCAGCAGCCAAGCGGAACTAGCGGAGGTTGATTACGAGCAGTACTTC. The encoded protein is CASSQAELAEVDYEQYF.

This clone has just a few counts. The CDR3 reads CAISDGRSSYEQYF. The CDR3 DNA reads as TGTGCCATCAGTGACGGAAGAAGCTCCTACGAGCAGTACTTC. The chain uses TRBV10-3 and TRBJ2-7; D gene unclear. The germline V and J ends were trimmed by 3 bases and 0 bases, with 9 bases remaining between them. Germline CDR1 is ENHRY and CDR2 is SYGVKD. The CDR3 consists of 14 residues.

J is TRBJ2-2 and V is TRBV5-4; 9 bases agree with TRBD1. There are 15 residues in the CDR3. Germline V gives CDR1 SGHNT, CDR2 YYREEE (reference sequence). V was clipped by 4 bases and J by 3 bases; unmatched bases: 4. The CDR3 DNA reads as TGTGCCAGCAGCCGGGGGACAGGGCACACCGGGGAGCTGTTTTTT. Encoded protein: CASSRGTGHTGELFF. The entire variable domain, with the rest obtained from reference TRBV5-4 and TRBJ2-2, is as follows: ETGVTQSPTHLIKTRGQQVTLRCSSQSGHNTVSWYQQALGQGPQFIFQYYREEENGRGNFPPRFSGLQFPNYSSELNVNALELDDSALYLCASSRGTGHTGELFFGEGSRLTVL.

The rearrangement links TRBV18 to TRBJ2-2; D unclear. Trimming removed 1 base at V and 0 bases at J, with 12 bases between. The CDR3 is 17 residues long. Germline CDR1 and CDR2: KGHSH and LQKENI. CDR3 nucleotide sequence: TGTGCCAGCTCACCACTATCTGGTGGATCGAACACCGGGGAGCTGTTTTTT. The encoded protein is CASSPLSGGSNTGELFF.

The V call is TRBV7-9, the J call TRBJ2-1; 9 bases fit TRBD2. Germline assignment: CDR1 SEHNR and CDR2 FQNEAQ (reference sequence). V lost 1 base and J lost 10; bases outside the gene matches: 5. This CDR3 has 14 amino acids. The CDR3 here is CASSLGLAGTEQFF. The CDR3 DNA reads TGTGCCAGCAGCTTAGGCCTAGCGGGAACGGAGCAGTTCTTC.

The rearrangement joins TRBV30 to TRBJ2-3, with D tentatively TRBD2 (5 bases). The CDR3 loop spans 13 amino acids. Germline V gives CDR1 GTSNPN, CDR2 SVGIG (reference sequence). Trimming took 2 bases from V and 2 from J, leaving 8 bases between them. The CDR3 region is CAWSKTNTDTQYF. The CDR3 DNA follows: TGTGCCTGGAGTAAGACTAACACAGATACGCAGTATTTT.

The CDR3 DNA sequence: TGTGCCAGCAGAGGCCGACTAGCCGGCCACGAGCAGTACTTC. This encodes CASRGRLAGHEQYF. The chain employs TRBV25-1 and TRBJ2-7, with 7 bases aligning to TRBD2. The CDR3 is made up of 14 amino acids. Germline V gene lookup returns CDR1 MGHDK and CDR2 SYGVNS. J lost 5 bases, V lost 6 bases, and 10 bases had no gene match.

The chain is built from TRBV5-1 and TRBJ2-7; 8 bases match TRBD1. There are 14 residues in the CDR3. V lost 5 bases and J lost 4; bases outside the gene matches: 8. Germline CDR1 and CDR2: SGHRS and YFSETQ. CDR3 nucleotide sequence: TGCGCCAGCAGTATCTGGACAGGGAGGTACGAGCAGTACTTC. Its protein product is CASSIWTGRYEQYF.

The gene calls are TRBV5-5 and TRBJ1-5; possibly TRBD1 for D (5 bases). The CDR3 extends over 13 amino acids. Germline V CDR1 and CDR2: SGHKS, YYEKEE (reference sequence). Trimming shortened V by 4 bases and J by 9 bases, and 14 bases separated the two germline ends. The CDR3 spells CASSRSLGTPQHF. The DNA for the CDR3 is TGTGCCAGCAGCCGAAGCCTGGGGACGCCCCAGCATTTT.

This clone was counted a few times. This chain connects TRBV2 to TRBJ1-1; no definite D call. V lost 3 bases, J lost 0 bases, and 5 bases lay in between. CDR3 length: 13 amino acids. Per the germline V gene, CDR1 is SNHLY and CDR2 is FYNNEI. The CDR3: CASSDGLNTEAFF. The CDR3 DNA follows: TGTGCCAGCAGTGACGGACTGAACACTGAAGCTTTCTTT.

The chain joins TRBV19 to TRBJ1-5; 9 bases agree with TRBD1. J lost 11 bases, V lost 4 bases, and 9 bases had no gene match. This CDR3 region has 14 residues. Germline lookup yields CDR1 LNHDA and CDR2 SQIVND (reference sequence). CDR3 nucleotide sequence: TGTGCCAGTAGTAGACCGGGACAGGGAGTGTCCCAGCATTTT. Residues: CASSRPGQGVSQHF.

The gene calls are TRBV9 and TRBJ1-2, with D tentatively TRBD1 (5 bases). V was shortened by 4 bases and J by 3 bases, with 13 bases between the two germline ends. This CDR3 has 14 residues. CDR1 and CDR2 (germline): SGDLS, YYNGEE. The DNA for the CDR3 is TGTGCCAGCAGCTCCCGCGGGACGGACTATGGCTACACCTTC. Translation gives CASSSRGTDYGYTF.